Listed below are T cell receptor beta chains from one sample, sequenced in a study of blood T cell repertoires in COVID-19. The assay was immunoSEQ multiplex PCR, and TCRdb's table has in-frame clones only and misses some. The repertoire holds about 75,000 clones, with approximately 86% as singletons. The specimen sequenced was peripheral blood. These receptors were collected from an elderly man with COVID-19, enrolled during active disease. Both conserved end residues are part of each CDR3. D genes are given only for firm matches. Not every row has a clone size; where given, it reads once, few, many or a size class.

CDR3nt: TGTGCCAGCAGGGCCTCAGGTTATCGAGAAGAGACCCAGTACTTC
CDR3aa: CASRASGYREETQYF
d_gene: .
j_gene: TRBJ2-5
v_gene: TRBV28
abundance: .

CDR3nt: TGCGCCAGCAGTAAATCCAGGACAGGGGGGTATGGCGAGCAGTACTTC
CDR3aa: CASSKSRTGGYGEQYF
d_gene: TRBD1
j_gene: TRBJ2-7
v_gene: TRBV10-1
abundance: .

CDR3nt: TGTGCCAGCAGTCGAGACATCTACGAGCAGTACTTC
CDR3aa: CASSRDIYEQYF
d_gene: .
j_gene: TRBJ2-7
v_gene: TRBV6-5
abundance: .

CDR3nt: TGTGCCAGCACCAAGACAGGGGGCCGAGAGCTGGCTTTCTTT
CDR3aa: CASTKTGGRELAFF
d_gene: TRBD1
j_gene: TRBJ1-1
v_gene: TRBV6-5
abundance: .

CDR3nt: TGTGCCAGCAGCGCCGGACAGGTCTATGGCTACACCTTC
CDR3aa: CASSAGQVYGYTF
d_gene: TRBD1
j_gene: TRBJ1-2
v_gene: TRBV6-5
abundance: .

CDR3nt: TGTGCCAGCAGACCACAGGGCTGGAGTGAAAAACTGTTTTTT
CDR3aa: CASRPQGWSEKLFF
d_gene: .
j_gene: TRBJ1-4
v_gene: TRBV27
abundance: .

CDR3nt: TGTGCCAGCTCTCACCGGGGTCTTGAGCAGTTCTTC
CDR3aa: CASSHRGLEQFF
d_gene: .
j_gene: TRBJ2-1
v_gene: TRBV18
abundance: .

CDR3nt: TGTGCCAGCAATAGGGACACTGGAAACACCATATATTTT
CDR3aa: CASNRDTGNTIYF
d_gene: .
j_gene: TRBJ1-3
v_gene: TRBV12-3/TRBV12-4
abundance: .

CDR3nt: TGTGCCAGCAGCAAAACTAGCGACAACTACAATGAGCAGTTCTTC
CDR3aa: CASSKTSDNYNEQFF
d_gene: TRBD2
j_gene: TRBJ2-1
v_gene: TRBV9
abundance: .

CDR3nt: TGTGCCAGCAGCCAAGATGGAGCGGTGGAAACAGATACGCAGTATTTT
CDR3aa: CASSQDGAVETDTQYF
d_gene: .
j_gene: TRBJ2-3
v_gene: TRBV4-2
abundance: .

CDR3nt: TGTGCCAGTAGTGCCCCGGGACAGGGGAGTGAAAAACTGTTTTTT
CDR3aa: CASSAPGQGSEKLFF
d_gene: TRBD1
j_gene: TRBJ1-4
v_gene: TRBV19
abundance: .

CDR3nt: TGTGCCAGCAGCCTTGGCCCCGGACAGGGGGGGAGGGAGACCCAGTACTTC
CDR3aa: CASSLGPGQGGRETQYF
d_gene: TRBD1
j_gene: TRBJ2-5
v_gene: TRBV9
abundance: .

CDR3nt: TGTGCCAGCAGTACCGGGACAGACTATGGCTACACCTTC
CDR3aa: CASSTGTDYGYTF
d_gene: TRBD1
j_gene: TRBJ1-2
v_gene: TRBV2
abundance: .

CDR3nt: TGCGCCAGCAGCCGAACTAGCGGGGGACACTACGAGCAGTACTTC
CDR3aa: CASSRTSGGHYEQYF
d_gene: TRBD2
j_gene: TRBJ2-7
v_gene: TRBV5-1
abundance: .

CDR3nt: TGTGCCAGCAGCTTTGGACAGGGGAGAGGTGGCTACACCTTC
CDR3aa: CASSFGQGRGGYTF
d_gene: TRBD1
j_gene: TRBJ1-2
v_gene: TRBV9
abundance: .

CDR3nt: TGTGCCAGCAGTTTCTTGGACAGGAATGAAAAACTGTTTTTT
CDR3aa: CASSFLDRNEKLFF
d_gene: TRBD1
j_gene: TRBJ1-4
v_gene: TRBV28
abundance: .

CDR3nt: TGTGCCAGCAGCGTGGGAGGGGTATCCAATTCACCCCTCCACTTT
CDR3aa: CASSVGGVSNSPLHF
d_gene: .
j_gene: TRBJ1-6
v_gene: TRBV9
abundance: .

CDR3nt: TGCAGCGTTGAAGATAATCCGGGAGGGGAGACCCAGTACTTC
CDR3aa: CSVEDNPGGETQYF
d_gene: TRBD2
j_gene: TRBJ2-5
v_gene: TRBV29-1
abundance: .

CDR3nt: TGTGCTAGTGGTTCGACAGGGTCGGCCTATAATTCACCCCTCCACTTT
CDR3aa: CASGSTGSAYNSPLHF
d_gene: TRBD1
j_gene: TRBJ1-6
v_gene: TRBV12-5
abundance: few

CDR3nt: TGTGCCAGCAGGAGACAGGGAATGAACACTGAAGCTTTCTTT
CDR3aa: CASRRQGMNTEAFF
d_gene: TRBD1
j_gene: TRBJ1-1
v_gene: TRBV28
abundance: .